This T cell receptor beta chain was observed in a study of shared clonotypes between healthy human individuals. The CDR3 runs to 15 residues. V gave up 4 bases and J gave up 0 bases; unmatched junction bases: 2. Germline V CDR1 and CDR2: MNHEY, SVGAGI. Using immunoSEQ multiplex PCR, the repertoire was profiled, and TCRdb retains in-frame clones only, with some absent. The table has millions of clones, approximately 92% seen once; the top ten hold 0.13% to 0.15%. As concerns this clone: Other DNA sequences in the same sample also yield this CDR3.

The specimen was naive CD4+ T cells sorted from blood. As to subset: CD45RA+ positively selected. J is TRBJ2-1 and V is TRBV6-5; the match to TRBD2 covers 8 bases. The receptor comes from a man between 18 and 35 years old in good health. In DNA form, the CDR3 reads TGTGCCAGCAGTTCCACTAGCGGCTCCTACAATGAGCAGTTCTTC. It yields the protein CASSSTSGSYNEQFF.